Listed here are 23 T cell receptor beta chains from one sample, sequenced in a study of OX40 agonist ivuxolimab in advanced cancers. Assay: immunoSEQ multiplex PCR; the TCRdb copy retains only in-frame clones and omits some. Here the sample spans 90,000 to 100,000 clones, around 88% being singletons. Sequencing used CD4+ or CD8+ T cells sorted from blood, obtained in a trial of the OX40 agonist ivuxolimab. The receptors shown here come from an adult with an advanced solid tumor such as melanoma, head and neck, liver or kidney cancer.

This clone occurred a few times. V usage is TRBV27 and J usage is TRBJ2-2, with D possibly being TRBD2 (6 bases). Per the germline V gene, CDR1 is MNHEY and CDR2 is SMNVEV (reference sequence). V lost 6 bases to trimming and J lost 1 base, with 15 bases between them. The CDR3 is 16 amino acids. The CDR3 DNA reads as TGTGCCAGCAGCATCTCCCGGGGGAAGAACACCGGGGAGCTGTTTTTT. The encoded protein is CASSISRGKNTGELFF.

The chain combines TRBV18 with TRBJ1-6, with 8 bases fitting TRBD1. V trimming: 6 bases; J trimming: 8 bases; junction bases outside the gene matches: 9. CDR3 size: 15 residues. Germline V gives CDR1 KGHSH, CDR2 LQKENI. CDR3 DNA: TGTGCCAGCTCCCCAACCGGGACAGGAGATTCACCCCTCCACTTT. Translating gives CASSPTGTGDSPLHF.

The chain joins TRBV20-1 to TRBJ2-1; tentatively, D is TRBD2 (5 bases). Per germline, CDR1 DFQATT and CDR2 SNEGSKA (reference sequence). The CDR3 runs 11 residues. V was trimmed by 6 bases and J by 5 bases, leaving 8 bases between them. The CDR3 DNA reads TGCAGTGCCTCGGGGAACAATGAGCAGTTCTTC. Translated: CSASGNNEQFF.

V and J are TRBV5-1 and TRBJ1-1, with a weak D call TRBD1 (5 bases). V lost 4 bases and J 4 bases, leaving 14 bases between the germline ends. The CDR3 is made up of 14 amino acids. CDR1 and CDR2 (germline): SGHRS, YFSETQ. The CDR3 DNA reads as TGCGCCAGCAGCCCCGACAGCCCTCGCACTGAAGCTTTCTTT. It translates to CASSPDSPRTEAFF.

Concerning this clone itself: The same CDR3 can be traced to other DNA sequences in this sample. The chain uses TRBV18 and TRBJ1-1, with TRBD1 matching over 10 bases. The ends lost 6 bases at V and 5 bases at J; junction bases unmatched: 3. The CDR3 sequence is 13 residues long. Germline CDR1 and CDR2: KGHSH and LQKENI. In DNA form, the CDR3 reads TGTGCCAGCTCCCGGACAGGGGGGACTGAAGCTTTCTTT. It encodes CASSRTGGTEAFF.

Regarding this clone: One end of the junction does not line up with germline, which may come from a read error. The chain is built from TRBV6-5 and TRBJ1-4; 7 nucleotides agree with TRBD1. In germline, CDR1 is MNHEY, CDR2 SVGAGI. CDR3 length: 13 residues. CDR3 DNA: TGTGCCGGCAGGGGGGAGTCTAATGAAAAACTGTTTTTT. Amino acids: CAGRGESNEKLFF.

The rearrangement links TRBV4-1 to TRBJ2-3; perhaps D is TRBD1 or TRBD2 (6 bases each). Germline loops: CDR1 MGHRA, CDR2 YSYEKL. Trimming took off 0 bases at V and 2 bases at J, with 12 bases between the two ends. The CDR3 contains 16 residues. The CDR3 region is CASSQEGGFDTDTQYF. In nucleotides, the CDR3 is TGCGCCAGCAGCCAAGAAGGGGGGTTCGACACAGATACGCAGTATTTT.

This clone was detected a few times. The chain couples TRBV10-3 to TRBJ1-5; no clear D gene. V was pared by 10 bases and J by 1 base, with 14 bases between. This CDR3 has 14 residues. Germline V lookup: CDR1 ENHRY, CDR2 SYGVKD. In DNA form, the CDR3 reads TGTGCCACGTCGATACGTGGGAGCAATCAGCCCCAGCATTTT. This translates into CATSIRGSNQPQHF.

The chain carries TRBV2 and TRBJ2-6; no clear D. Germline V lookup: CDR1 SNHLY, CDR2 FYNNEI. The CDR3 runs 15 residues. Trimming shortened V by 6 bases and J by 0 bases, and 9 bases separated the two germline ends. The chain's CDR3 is CASRNTASGANVLTF. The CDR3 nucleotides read TGTGCCAGCAGGAACACGGCCTCTGGGGCCAACGTCCTGACTTTC.

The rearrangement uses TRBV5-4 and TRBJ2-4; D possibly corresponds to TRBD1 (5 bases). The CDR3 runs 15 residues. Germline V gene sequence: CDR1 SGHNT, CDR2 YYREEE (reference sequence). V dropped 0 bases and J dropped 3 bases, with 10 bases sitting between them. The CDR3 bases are TGTGCCAGCAGCTTGGAGTCGACAGACAAAAACATTCAGTACTTC. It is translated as CASSLESTDKNIQYF. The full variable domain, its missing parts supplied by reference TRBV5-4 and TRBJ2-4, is ETGVTQSPTHLIKTRGQQVTLRCSSQSGHNTVSWYQQALGQGPQFIFQYYREEENGRGNFPPRFSGLQFPNYSSELNVNALELDDSALYLCASSLESTDKNIQYFGAGTRLSVL.

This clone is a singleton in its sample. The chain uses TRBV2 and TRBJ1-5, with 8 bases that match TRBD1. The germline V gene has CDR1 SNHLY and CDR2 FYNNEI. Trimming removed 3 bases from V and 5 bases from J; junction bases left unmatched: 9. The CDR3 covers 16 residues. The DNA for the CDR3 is TGTGCCAGCAGTGATCTTCCGAGACAGGGGTATCAGCCCCAGCATTTT. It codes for CASSDLPRQGYQPQHF.

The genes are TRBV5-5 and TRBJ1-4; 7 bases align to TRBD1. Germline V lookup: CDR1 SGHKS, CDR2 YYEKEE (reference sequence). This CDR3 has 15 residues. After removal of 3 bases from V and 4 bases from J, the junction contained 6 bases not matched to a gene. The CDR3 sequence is CASSSDRDINEKLFF. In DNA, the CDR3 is TGTGCCAGCAGCTCCGACAGGGACATTAATGAAAAACTGTTTTTT.

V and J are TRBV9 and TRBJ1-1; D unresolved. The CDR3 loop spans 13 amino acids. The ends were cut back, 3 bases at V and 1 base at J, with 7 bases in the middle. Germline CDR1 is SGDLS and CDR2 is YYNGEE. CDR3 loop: CASSALENTEAFF. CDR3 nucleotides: TGTGCCAGCAGCGCCCTAGAGAACACTGAAGCTTTCTTT. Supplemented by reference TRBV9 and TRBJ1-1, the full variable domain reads DSGVTQTPKHLITATGQRVTLRCSPRSGDLSVYWYQQSLDQGLQFLIQYYNGEERAKGNILERFSAQQFPDLHSELNLSSLELGDSALYFCASSALENTEAFFGQGTRLTVV.

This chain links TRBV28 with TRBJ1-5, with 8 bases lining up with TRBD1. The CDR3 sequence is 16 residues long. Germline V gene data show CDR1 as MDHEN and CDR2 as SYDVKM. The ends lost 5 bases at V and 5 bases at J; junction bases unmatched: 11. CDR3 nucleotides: TGTGCCAGCAGTCAAAGAGGACAGGGCGGGGATCAGCCCCAGCATTTT. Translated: CASSQRGQGGDQPQHF.

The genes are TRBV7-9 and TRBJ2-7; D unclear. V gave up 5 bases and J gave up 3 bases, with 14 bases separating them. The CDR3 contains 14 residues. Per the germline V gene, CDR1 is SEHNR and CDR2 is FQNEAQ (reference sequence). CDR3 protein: CASSQMAGNYEQYF. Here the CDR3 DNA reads TGTGCCAGCAGCCAGATGGCAGGCAACTACGAGCAGTACTTC.

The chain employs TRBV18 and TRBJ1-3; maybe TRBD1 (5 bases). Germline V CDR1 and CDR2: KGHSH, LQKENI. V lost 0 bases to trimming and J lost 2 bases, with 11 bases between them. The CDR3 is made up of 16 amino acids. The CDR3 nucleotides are TGTGCCAGCTCACCACCGGGGGGGAGTCCTGGAAACACCATATATTTT. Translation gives CASSPPGGSPGNTIYF.

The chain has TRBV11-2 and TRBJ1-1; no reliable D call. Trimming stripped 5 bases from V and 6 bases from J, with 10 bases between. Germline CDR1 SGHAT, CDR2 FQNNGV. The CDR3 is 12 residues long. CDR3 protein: CASSRWGPEAFF. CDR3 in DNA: TGTGCCAGCAGCAGGTGGGGTCCTGAAGCTTTCTTT. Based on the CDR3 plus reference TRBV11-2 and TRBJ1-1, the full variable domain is EAGVAQSPRYKIIEKRQSVAFWCNPISGHATLYWYQQILGQGPKLLIQFQNNGVVDDSQLPKDRFSAERLKGVDSTLKIQPAKLEDSAVYLCASSRWGPEAFFGQGTRLTVV.

The CDR3 loop reads CASRLSRTDSSYNSPLHF. CDR3 nucleotide sequence: TGTGCAAGTCGCCTCTCTAGGACCGATAGCTCCTATAATTCACCCCTCCACTTT. This chain uses TRBV12-2 with TRBJ1-6. TRBV12-2 is recorded as a pseudogene. The CDR3 is 18 amino acids.

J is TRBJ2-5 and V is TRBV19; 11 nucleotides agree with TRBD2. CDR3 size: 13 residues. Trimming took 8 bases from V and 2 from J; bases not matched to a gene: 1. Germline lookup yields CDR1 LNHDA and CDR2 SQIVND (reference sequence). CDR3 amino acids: CASGTSGQETQYF. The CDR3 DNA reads TGTGCCAGTGGGACTAGCGGACAAGAGACCCAGTACTTC.

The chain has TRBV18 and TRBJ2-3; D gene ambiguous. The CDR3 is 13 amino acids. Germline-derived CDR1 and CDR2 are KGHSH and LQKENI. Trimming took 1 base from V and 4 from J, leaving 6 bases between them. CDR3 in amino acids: CASSPLQADTQYF. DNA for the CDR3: TGTGCCAGCTCACCACTTCAGGCAGATACGCAGTATTTT.

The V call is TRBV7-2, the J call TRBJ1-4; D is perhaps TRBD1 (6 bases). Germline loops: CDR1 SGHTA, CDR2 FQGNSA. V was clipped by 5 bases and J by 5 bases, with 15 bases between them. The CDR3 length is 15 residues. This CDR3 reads CASSPRRDNNEKLFF. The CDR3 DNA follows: TGTGCCAGCAGCCCCCGAAGGGACAACAATGAAAAACTGTTTTTT.

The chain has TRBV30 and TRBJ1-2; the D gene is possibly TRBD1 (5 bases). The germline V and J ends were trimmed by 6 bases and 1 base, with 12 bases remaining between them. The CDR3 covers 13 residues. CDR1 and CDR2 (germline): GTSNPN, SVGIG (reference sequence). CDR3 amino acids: CACPGGVNYGYTF. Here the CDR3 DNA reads TGTGCCTGCCCGGGGGGGGTTAACTATGGCTACACCTTC.

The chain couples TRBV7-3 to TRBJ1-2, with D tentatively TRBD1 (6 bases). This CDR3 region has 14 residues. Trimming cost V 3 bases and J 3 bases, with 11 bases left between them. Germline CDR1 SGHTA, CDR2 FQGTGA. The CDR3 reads CASSLDRMDYGYTF. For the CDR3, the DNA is TGTGCCAGCAGCTTGGACAGAATGGACTATGGCTACACCTTC.